These 32 T cell receptor beta chains were all obtained from the same sample, sequenced in a study of blood T cell repertoires in COVID-19. Sequencing used immunoSEQ multiplex PCR; TCRdb keeps in-frame clones, though not all of them. Altogether over 250,000 clones are present, approximately 90% being singletons, with the ten largest covering just under 6.5%. The sequenced sample consisted of peripheral blood. These receptors originate from a woman in her forties or fifties with COVID-19, enrolled during active disease.

The rearrangement joins TRBV6-5 to TRBJ1-2; no definite D call. Trimming shortened V by 10 bases and J by 4 bases, and 13 bases separated the two germline ends. CDR1 MNHEY and CDR2 SVGAGI come from the germline V gene. CDR3 length: 12 amino acids. The CDR3 here is CATQRVIYGYTF. The CDR3 DNA reads as TGTGCCACTCAACGGGTGATCTATGGCTACACCTTC.

J is TRBJ1-1 and V is TRBV28; D gene ambiguous. Trimming removed 5 bases from V and 0 bases from J, with 7 bases in between. CDR3 length: 13 residues. From germline, CDR1 is MDHEN and CDR2 SYDVKM. The CDR3 region is CASSQILNTEAFF. The CDR3 DNA follows: TGTGCCAGCAGTCAGATTTTGAACACTGAAGCTTTCTTT.

The V and J genes are TRBV6-6 and TRBJ2-2; maybe TRBD1 (6 bases). This CDR3 region has 16 residues. CDR1 and CDR2 from the germline V gene are MNHNY and SVGAGI (reference sequence). V lost 5 bases and J lost 1, with 14 bases in between. CDR3 coding DNA: TGTGCCAGCAGTCCGGGGACAACTATGAACACCGGGGAGCTGTTTTTT. Translating gives CASSPGTTMNTGELFF.

This rearrangement joins TRBV6-5 to TRBJ1-2, with 7 bases matching TRBD1. CDR3 length: 14 residues. The ends lost 6 bases at V and 8 bases at J; junction bases unmatched: 12. Germline V CDR1 and CDR2: MNHEY, SVGAGI. In nucleotides, the CDR3 is TGTGCCAGCAGACAGGGGTCAGAGTCGGGCGGCTACACCTTC. This codes for CASRQGSESGGYTF.

The chain links TRBV30 to TRBJ1-2, with 9 bases identical to TRBD1. The CDR3 runs to 12 residues. In germline, CDR1 is GTSNPN, CDR2 SVGIG (reference sequence). V was pared by 4 bases and J by 5 bases, with 2 bases of the junction left unmatched. Here the CDR3 DNA reads TGTGCCTGGATTGGACAGGGGTATGGCTACACCTTC. Protein product: CAWIGQGYGYTF.

The rearrangement joins TRBV5-6 to TRBJ2-5; D gene uncertain. V gave up 0 bases and J gave up 7 bases, with 4 bases separating them. Germline CDR1 reads SGHDT; CDR2 reads YYEEEE. This CDR3 has 11 residues. CDR3 sequence: CASSLASTQYF. CDR3 in DNA: TGTGCCAGCAGCTTGGCCTCGACCCAGTACTTC.

V is TRBV19 and J is TRBJ1-1, with no clear D. CDR1 LNHDA and CDR2 SQIVND come from the germline V gene (reference sequence). CDR3 size: 14 residues. The V end lost 7 bases, the J end lost 0 bases, and 12 bases lay between the germline ends. The CDR3 sequence is CASKTGDMNTEAFF. CDR3 bases: TGTGCCAGTAAGACTGGAGATATGAACACTGAAGCTTTCTTT.

This clone was counted many times. The V gene is TRBV27, the J gene TRBJ2-7, with D perhaps matching TRBD1 (6 bases). This CDR3 is built from 15 residues. The germline V and J ends were trimmed by 8 bases and 0 bases, with 17 bases remaining between them. Germline V gene lookup returns CDR1 MNHEY and CDR2 SMNVEV (reference sequence). The CDR3 region is CASCRSQGPSYEQYF. The CDR3 DNA sequence: TGTGCCAGCTGCCGATCGCAGGGGCCCTCCTACGAGCAGTACTTC.

V gene TRBV5-1 combines with J gene TRBJ2-7, with D possibly matching TRBD1 (6 bases). V lost 0 bases and J 4 bases, leaving 11 bases between the germline ends. This CDR3 spans 14 amino acids. Germline V gives CDR1 SGHRS, CDR2 YFSETQ. The CDR3 region is CASSLVPGDYEQYF. The CDR3 coding sequence is TGCGCCAGCAGCTTGGTGCCAGGGGATTACGAGCAGTACTTC.

This clone has a handful of counts. This chain joins TRBV11-2 and TRBJ2-7; TRBD1 matches 10 bases. The CDR3 has 15 residues. From germline, CDR1 is SGHAT and CDR2 FQNNGV. J lost 2 bases, V lost 4 bases, and 5 bases had no gene match. The CDR3 loop is CASSSSGTGAYEQYF. DNA for the CDR3: TGTGCCAGCAGCTCTAGTGGGACAGGGGCCTACGAGCAGTACTTC. Based on the CDR3 plus reference TRBV11-2 and TRBJ2-7, the full variable domain is EAGVAQSPRYKIIEKRQSVAFWCNPISGHATLYWYQQILGQGPKLLIQFQNNGVVDDSQLPKDRFSAERLKGVDSTLKIQPAKLEDSAVYLCASSSSGTGAYEQYFGPGTRLTVT.

The gene calls are TRBV6-5 and TRBJ1-3; 7 bases match TRBD1. V shed 2 bases, J shed 0 bases, and the junction held 1 base outside the gene matches. The germline V gene has CDR1 MNHEY and CDR2 SVGAGI. This CDR3 contains 15 residues. CDR3 residues: CASSYDRDSGNTIYF. For the CDR3, the DNA is TGTGCCAGCAGTTACGACAGGGACTCTGGAAACACCATATATTTT.

This chain uses TRBV7-3 with TRBJ1-2; 7 bases agree with TRBD1. Germline-derived CDR1 and CDR2 are SGHTA and FQGTGA. The CDR3 is 13 amino acids. The junction had 5 bases not matched to a gene; V was cut back by 2 bases and J by 8 bases. CDR3 bases: TGTGCCAGCAGCTTACGGCAGGGGGTAGGCTACACCTTC. Translation gives CASSLRQGVGYTF.

This clone was seen once. The V call is TRBV30, the J call TRBJ1-6; D possibly corresponds to TRBD1 (6 bases). The CDR3 runs to 14 residues. Trimming removed 1 base from V and 7 bases from J, with 11 bases in between. Germline CDR1 and CDR2: GTSNPN and SVGIG (reference sequence). DNA for the CDR3: TGTGCCTGGAGTGCGGACAGCGACAATTCACCCCTCCACTTT. Translation gives CAWSADSDNSPLHF.

This clone was observed a single time. This chain connects TRBV7-2 to TRBJ2-7, with a weak D call TRBD2 (5 bases). Germline CDR1 reads SGHTA; CDR2 reads FQGNSA. The CDR3 is 14 residues long. Between the trimmed V and J ends, which lost 9 bases and 0 bases, there was a span of 15 bases. The CDR3 DNA reads as TGTGCCAGTACTATAAACCGGGGCTCCTACGAGCAGTACTTC. Its translation: CASTINRGSYEQYF.

The chain recombines TRBV18 with TRBJ2-3; no clear D. This CDR3 has 12 amino acids. Trimming took off 2 bases at V and 3 bases at J, with 3 bases between the two ends. The germline V gene encodes CDR1 KGHSH and CDR2 LQKENI. CDR3 loop: CASSPATDTQYF. The CDR3, as DNA: TGTGCCAGCTCACCAGCGACAGATACGCAGTATTTT.

This clone came up once. The chain's CDR3 is CASSFPVQETQYF. The CDR3 DNA reads as TGTGCCAGCAGCTTCCCCGTCCAAGAGACCCAGTACTTC. The V gene is TRBV7-2, the J gene TRBJ2-5; D is undetermined. There are 13 residues in the CDR3. V was cut by 3 bases and J by 1 base, with 6 bases left in between. Germline CDR1 and CDR2: SGHTA and FQGNSA.

The gene calls are TRBV12-5 and TRBJ2-7; D is ambiguous. The V end was cut by 7 bases, the J end by 2 bases, with 6 bases between. Germline-derived CDR1 and CDR2 are LGHNT and FRNRAP. The CDR3 length is 11 residues. CDR3 bases: TGTGCTAGTGCCCTCGCCTACGAGCAGTACTTC. Translating gives CASALAYEQYF.

J is TRBJ2-5 and V is TRBV15, with TRBD1 as a possible D gene (5 bases). V lost 0 bases and J 7 bases, leaving 6 bases between the germline ends. The germline V gene has CDR1 LNHNV and CDR2 YYDKDF (reference sequence). CDR3 length: 12 amino acids. The CDR3 DNA follows: TGTGCCACCAGCAGAGATCAGGGGACCCAGTACTTC. Protein: CATSRDQGTQYF.

CDR3 protein: CASSTESNYGYTF. Here the CDR3 DNA reads TGTGCCAGCAGCACGGAGTCTAACTATGGCTACACCTTC. The chain employs TRBV5-5 and TRBJ1-2, with D uncertain. The ends were cut back, 4 bases at V and 0 bases at J, with 7 bases in the middle. The CDR3 sequence is 13 residues long. Per germline, CDR1 SGHKS and CDR2 YYEKEE (reference sequence).

The chain combines TRBV2 with TRBJ2-3, with D uncertain. The germline V and J ends were trimmed by 6 bases and 2 bases, with 6 bases remaining between them. The CDR3 extends over 12 amino acids. Germline CDR1 SNHLY, CDR2 FYNNEI. CDR3 region: CASREDTDTQYF. The CDR3 DNA sequence: TGTGCCAGCAGAGAGGACACAGATACGCAGTATTTT.

V usage is TRBV19 and J usage is TRBJ1-1, with TRBD1 as a possible D gene (5 bases). From germline, CDR1 is LNHDA and CDR2 SQIVND (reference sequence). V gave up 5 bases and J gave up 3 bases, with 16 bases separating them. This CDR3 contains 15 residues. As DNA, the CDR3 is TGTGCCAGTAGTGATCGACAGTTGCGGCACACTGAAGCTTTCTTT. It codes for CASSDRQLRHTEAFF.

This chain uses TRBV15 with TRBJ2-1; 12 bases map to TRBD2. Germline CDR1 LNHNV, CDR2 YYDKDF (reference sequence). There are 16 residues in the CDR3. Unmatched junction bases numbered 8, after V lost 5 bases and J lost 6 bases. The CDR3 DNA reads TGTGCCACCAGCGCAAGGACTAGCGGGAACCTCAATGAGCAGTTCTTC. This codes for CATSARTSGNLNEQFF.

The chain is built from TRBV7-2 and TRBJ2-4; weak D call: TRBD2 (6 bases). Trimming took 5 bases from V and 3 from J, leaving 14 bases between them. The CDR3 length is 15 residues. Germline V CDR1 and CDR2: SGHTA, FQGNSA. The CDR3 is CASSGGGGVKNIQYF. CDR3 in DNA: TGTGCCAGCAGCGGAGGCGGCGGGGTCAAAAACATTCAGTACTTC.

The chain is built from TRBV10-3 and TRBJ1-4; D not resolved. The CDR3 consists of 13 residues. V was clipped by 7 bases and J by 3 bases, with 9 bases between them. The germline gives CDR1 ENHRY, CDR2 SYGVKD. CDR3 DNA sequence: TGTGCCATCACGTCGGGTCCTAATGAAAAACTGTTTTTT. Amino acid sequence: CAITSGPNEKLFF.

The chain has TRBV5-5 and TRBJ2-2; TRBD2 might be the D (5 bases). This CDR3 comprises 15 residues. V dropped 0 bases and J dropped 5 bases, with 11 bases sitting between them. Germline CDR1 and CDR2: SGHKS and YYEKEE (reference sequence). CDR3 sequence (DNA): TGTGCCAGCAGCTTGGGTCTAGCTGCGACCGGGGAGCTGTTTTTT. This gives the protein CASSLGLAATGELFF.

The CDR3 reads CASSLQGGQPQHF. The CDR3 DNA is TGTGCCAGTAGTTTACAAGGAGGTCAGCCCCAGCATTTT. This sequence joins TRBV19 and TRBJ1-5; no firm D call. The CDR3 is 13 residues long. The V and J ends lost 5 bases and 6 bases respectively, with 11 bases between them. Germline CDR1 reads LNHDA; CDR2 reads SQIVND (reference sequence). The full variable domain, completed using reference TRBV19 and TRBJ1-5, is DGGITQSPKYLFRKEGQNVTLSCEQNLNHDAMYWYRQDPGQGLRLIYYSQIVNDFQKGDIAEGYSVSREKKESFPLTVTSAQKNPTAFYLCASSLQGGQPQHFGDGTRLSIL.

The chain joins TRBV30 to TRBJ2-2; 9 positions match TRBD2. Germline trimming cut 4 bases from V and 6 bases from J; bases unmatched to any gene: 12. CDR1 and CDR2 (germline): GTSNPN, SVGIG (reference sequence). CDR3 length: 16 amino acids. The CDR3 nucleotides read TGTGCCTGGAACCCCCTGGCGGGAGGGCCCTCCGGGGAGCTGTTTTTT. Its translation is CAWNPLAGGPSGELFF.

The table lists this clone with a few counts. The chain links TRBV11-2 to TRBJ2-7, with 7 bases that match TRBD1. The CDR3 has 14 amino acids. V gave up 5 bases and J gave up 7 bases; unmatched junction bases: 11. Germline V gene data show CDR1 as SGHAT and CDR2 as FQNNGV. This CDR3 reads CASSRGGAAGEQYF. The DNA for the CDR3 is TGTGCCAGCAGCCGAGGGGGCGCCGCAGGTGAGCAGTACTTC.

This clone was recorded only once. This chain joins TRBV27 and TRBJ2-7; D remains ambiguous. CDR1 is MNHEY, CDR2 SMNVEV, per germline (reference sequence). V was trimmed by 3 bases and J by 5 bases, leaving 8 bases between them. The CDR3 spans 12 residues. CDR3: CASSFSTHEQYF. The CDR3, as DNA: TGTGCCAGCAGTTTTTCTACCCACGAGCAGTACTTC.

This rearrangement joins TRBV3-1 (or the pseudogene TRBV3-2) to TRBJ2-6; no clear D. Trimming pared 4 bases from V and 4 bases from J, leaving 5 bases between. CDR1 LGHDT and CDR2 YNNKEL come from the germline V gene (reference sequence). The CDR3 has 13 amino acids. CDR3 DNA sequence: TGTGCCAGCAGCCCCGTAGGGGCCAACGTCCTGACTTTC. It specifies CASSPVGANVLTF.

The V call is TRBV4-3, the J call TRBJ1-2, with 10 bases fitting TRBD1. The V gene's germline CDR1 is LGHNA and CDR2 YSLEER. This CDR3 has 16 amino acids. The V gene end was trimmed by 0 bases and the J gene end by 4 bases; junction bases not matched to a gene: 5. Here the CDR3 DNA reads TGCGCCAGCAGCCAAGATAGGACAGGGGGGAGCTATGGCTACACCTTC. This sequence encodes CASSQDRTGGSYGYTF.

This clone occurred once. The CDR3 coding sequence is TGTGCCAGCAATGACGGGAGGGCGGAGACCCAGTACTTC. The encoded protein is CASNDGRAETQYF. The J gene is TRBJ2-5, the V gene TRBV2; 8 positions match TRBD2. V shed 7 bases and J 5 bases; nucleotides not matched to a gene: 6. Germline loops: CDR1 SNHLY, CDR2 FYNNEI. The CDR3 extends over 13 amino acids.